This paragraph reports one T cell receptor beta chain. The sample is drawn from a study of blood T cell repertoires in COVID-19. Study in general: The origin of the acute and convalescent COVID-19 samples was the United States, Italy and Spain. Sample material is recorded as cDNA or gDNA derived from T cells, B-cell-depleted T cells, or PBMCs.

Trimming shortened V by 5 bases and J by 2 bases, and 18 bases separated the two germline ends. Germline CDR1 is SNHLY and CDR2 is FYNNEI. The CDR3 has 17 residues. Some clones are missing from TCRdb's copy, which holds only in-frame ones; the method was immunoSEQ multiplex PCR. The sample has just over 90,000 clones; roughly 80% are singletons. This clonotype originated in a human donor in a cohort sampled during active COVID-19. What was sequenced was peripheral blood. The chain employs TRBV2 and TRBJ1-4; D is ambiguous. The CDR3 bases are TGTGCCAGCAGTAGCGGGCAGACTCTGATTACTAATGAAAAACTGTTTTTT. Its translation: CASSSGQTLITNEKLFF.